Presented here are 11 T cell receptor beta chains from one specimen sequenced in a study of blood T cell repertoires in COVID-19 (dated by TCRdb to about 2020). The method behind the library was the immunoSEQ multiplex PCR assay. TCRdb took over this immuneACCESS table, retaining in-frame rearrangements with V and J assigned. Such tables are incomplete; in checked studies, under half of the missing clones stem from an unresolved V gene, and the remainder is unexplained. The sample records about 74,000 clones, around 80% of which are singletons. The top ten clonotypes cover over 9.5% of the sample. The sequencing input was peripheral blood. All receptors derive from a human donor in a cohort sampled during active COVID-19.

This clone was counted many times. CDR3 in DNA: TGTGCCAGCAGTGTAAGAGACTATGGCTACACCTTC. Translating gives CASSVRDYGYTF. V usage is TRBV6-2 or TRBV6-3 and J usage is TRBJ1-2; D is undetermined. V was trimmed by 5 bases and J by 3 bases, leaving 7 bases between them. This CDR3 is 12 amino acids long. In germline, CDR1 is MNHEY, CDR2 SVGEGT.

The chain is built from TRBV7-3 and TRBJ2-3, with TRBD1 identical over 7 bases. The CDR3 sequence is 13 residues long. Germline V gives CDR1 SGHTA, CDR2 FQGTGA. V dropped 5 bases and J dropped 7; count of bases not matched to a gene: 6. The CDR3 DNA is TGTGCCAGCAGCCCGCGACAGGGTAATACGCAGTATTTT. This encodes CASSPRQGNTQYF.

The V and J genes are TRBV6-5 and TRBJ2-5; 8 bases match TRBD2. Germline values: CDR1 MNHEY, CDR2 SVGAGI. The trim removed 7 bases at V and 5 bases at J, leaving 6 bases unmatched. This CDR3 spans 13 amino acids. CDR3 residues: CASTLGLAETQYF. DNA of the CDR3: TGTGCCAGCACTTTAGGACTAGCCGAGACCCAGTACTTC.

The chain couples TRBV18 to TRBJ2-7; the D is unclear. Per germline, CDR1 KGHSH and CDR2 LQKENI. Trimming took off 3 bases at V and 2 bases at J, with 11 bases between the two ends. CDR3 length equals 14 residues. CDR3 sequence: CASSPLDKTYEQYF. CDR3 bases: TGTGCCAGCTCACCCCTCGACAAGACCTACGAGCAGTACTTC.

The J gene is TRBJ1-5, the V gene TRBV15; 9 nucleotides agree with TRBD1. The CDR3 runs 17 residues. Looked up from germline, CDR1 is LNHNV and CDR2 is YYDKDF (reference sequence). After removal of 6 bases from V and 0 bases from J, the junction contained 9 bases not matched to a gene. The CDR3 sequence: CATRTGQGSYSNQPQHF. The DNA for the CDR3 is TGTGCCACCAGGACGGGACAGGGATCCTATAGCAATCAGCCCCAGCATTTT.

This CDR3 is CAWSTMGGTEAFF. As DNA, the CDR3 is TGTGCCTGGAGCACCATGGGGGGCACTGAAGCTTTCTTT. This chain uses TRBV30 with TRBJ1-1; D is perhaps TRBD1 (5 bases). Trimming took off 3 bases at V and 4 bases at J, with 12 bases between the two ends. This CDR3 comprises 13 residues. The germline gives CDR1 GTSNPN, CDR2 SVGIG (reference sequence).

V is TRBV3-1 (or the pseudogene TRBV3-2) and J is TRBJ2-1, with TRBD2 matching 9 bases. With 8 bases clipped from V and 2 bases from J, the junction kept 7 bases outside the gene matches. The CDR3 has 15 amino acids. The germline gives CDR1 LGHDT, CDR2 YNNKEL (reference sequence). The chain's CDR3 is CASGERGAAYNEQFF. CDR3 nucleotide sequence: TGTGCCAGCGGAGAGCGGGGGGCGGCCTACAATGAGCAGTTCTTC.

The chain joins TRBV5-1 to TRBJ2-3; 11 nucleotides line up with TRBD1. V lost 4 bases to trimming and J lost 4 bases; unmatched junction nucleotides: 5. The CDR3 spans 15 residues. From germline, CDR1 is SGHRS and CDR2 YFSETQ. This CDR3 reads CASSGTGGGPDTQYF. The CDR3 DNA reads as TGCGCCAGCAGCGGGACAGGGGGAGGGCCAGATACGCAGTATTTT.

CDR3 sequence (DNA): TGTGCCAGCAGTTACCTCCAGGGGTGGAACACCATATATTTT. The encoded protein is CASSYLQGWNTIYF. This chain links TRBV28 with TRBJ1-3, with D maybe TRBD1 (6 bases). V was pared by 4 bases and J by 7 bases, with 14 bases between. Germline V gives CDR1 MDHEN, CDR2 SYDVKM. CDR3 length: 14 amino acids.

The chain uses TRBV7-9 and TRBJ2-5; the match to TRBD1 covers 10 bases. Trimming removed 2 bases from V and 5 bases from J; junction bases left unmatched: 5. The CDR3 totals 15 residues. Germline CDR1 and CDR2: SEHNR and FQNEAQ (reference sequence). In nucleotides, the CDR3 is TGTGCCAGCAGCTTACGACAGGGGGCTTTGGAGACCCAGTACTTC. Its translation: CASSLRQGALETQYF.

V gene TRBV7-3 combines with J gene TRBJ2-5; D not certain. CDR1 and CDR2 (germline): SGHTA, FQGTGA. The CDR3 length is 13 residues. Trimming removed 5 bases at V and 5 bases at J, with 12 bases between. CDR3 bases: TGTGCCAGCAGCCCCACACCGCCGGAGACCCAGTACTTC. As protein: CASSPTPPETQYF.